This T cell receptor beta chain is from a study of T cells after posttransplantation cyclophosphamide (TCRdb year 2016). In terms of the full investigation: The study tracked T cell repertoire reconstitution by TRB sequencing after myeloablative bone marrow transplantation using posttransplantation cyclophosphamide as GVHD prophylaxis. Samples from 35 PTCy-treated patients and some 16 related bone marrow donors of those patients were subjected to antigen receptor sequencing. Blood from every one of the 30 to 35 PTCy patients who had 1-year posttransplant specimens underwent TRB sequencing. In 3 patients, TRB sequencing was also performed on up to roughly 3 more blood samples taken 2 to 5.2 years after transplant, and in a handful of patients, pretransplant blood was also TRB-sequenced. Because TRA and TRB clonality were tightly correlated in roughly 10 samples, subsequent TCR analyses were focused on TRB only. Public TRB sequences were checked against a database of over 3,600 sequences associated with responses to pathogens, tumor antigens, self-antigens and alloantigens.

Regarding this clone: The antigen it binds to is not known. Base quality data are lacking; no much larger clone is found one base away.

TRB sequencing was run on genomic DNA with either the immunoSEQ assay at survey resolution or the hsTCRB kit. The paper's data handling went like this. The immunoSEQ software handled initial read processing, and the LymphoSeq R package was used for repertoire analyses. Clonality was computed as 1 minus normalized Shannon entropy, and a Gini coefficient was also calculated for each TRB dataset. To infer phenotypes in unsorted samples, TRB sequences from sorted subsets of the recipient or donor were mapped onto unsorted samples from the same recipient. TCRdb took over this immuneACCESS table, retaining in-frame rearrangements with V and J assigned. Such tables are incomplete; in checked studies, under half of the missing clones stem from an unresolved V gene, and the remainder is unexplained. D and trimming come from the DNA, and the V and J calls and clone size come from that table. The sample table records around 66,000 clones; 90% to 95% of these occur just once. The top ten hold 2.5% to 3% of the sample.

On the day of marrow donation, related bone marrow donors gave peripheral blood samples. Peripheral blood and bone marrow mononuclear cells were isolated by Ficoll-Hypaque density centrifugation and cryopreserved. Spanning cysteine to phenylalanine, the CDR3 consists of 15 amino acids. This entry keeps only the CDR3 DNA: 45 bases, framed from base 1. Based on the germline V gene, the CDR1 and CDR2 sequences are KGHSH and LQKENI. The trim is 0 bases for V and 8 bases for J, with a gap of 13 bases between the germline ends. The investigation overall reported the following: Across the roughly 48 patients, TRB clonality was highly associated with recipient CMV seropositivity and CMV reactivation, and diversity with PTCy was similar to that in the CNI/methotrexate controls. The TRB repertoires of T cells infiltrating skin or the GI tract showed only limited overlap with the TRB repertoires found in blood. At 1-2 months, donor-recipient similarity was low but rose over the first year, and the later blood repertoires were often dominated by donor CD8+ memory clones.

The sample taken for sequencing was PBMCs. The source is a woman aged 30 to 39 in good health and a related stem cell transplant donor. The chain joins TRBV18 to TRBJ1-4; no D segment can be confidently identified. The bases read TGTGCCAGCTCACCACCGGAAGGGCTTGAGGAAAAACTGTTTTTT. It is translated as CASSPPEGLEEKLFF.